The next 19 T cell receptor beta chains were all read from a single sample in a study of metastatic and nonmetastatic thyroid tumors. Thyroid surgery was preceded by no treatment in any patient. TCRdb used MiXCR to call clones anew from the PCR reads. The sample consists of about 7,400 clones, under 30% of them appearing once. Material: adjacent normal tissue. The receptors derive from a male donor with papillary thyroid cancer or a benign thyroid nodule (not recorded which). Some clones in this sample may be carry-over from other donors' samples.

This clone was seen a handful of times. The same CDR3 arises from other DNA sequences in this sample as well. The chain links TRBV3-1 to TRBJ2-6; D is unresolved. The CDR3 has 13 amino acids. The V and J ends lost 1 base and 3 bases respectively, with 1 base between them. The germline V gene encodes CDR1 LGHDT and CDR2 YNNKEL (reference sequence). Written as DNA, the CDR3 is TGTGCCAGCAGCCAAGGTGGGGCCAACGTCCTGACTTTC. It encodes CASSQGGANVLTF.

This clone has more than one count but fewer than ten. The rearrangement uses TRBV12-3 or TRBV12-4 and TRBJ2-1, with TRBD1 identical over 10 bases. CDR3 length: 16 residues. J lost 6 bases, V lost 6 bases, and 11 bases had no gene match. CDR3 coding DNA: TGTGCCAGCAGCTCGAGACAGGGGGCCAGCGGCAATGAGCAGTTCTTC. Its protein product is CASSSRQGASGNEQFF.

The chain joins TRBV6-5 to TRBJ2-2; D call uncertain. V lost 0 bases and J lost 11, with 10 bases in between. The CDR3 extends over 13 amino acids. Germline CDR1 is MNHEY and CDR2 is SVGAGI. The CDR3 region is CASSYSCTCELFF. CDR3 nucleotides: TGTGCCAGCAGTTACTCGTGCACCTGTGAGCTGTTTTTT.

This clone was counted between two and nine times. The gene calls are TRBV6-6 and TRBJ2-5; no clear D gene. Trimming shortened V by 0 bases and J by 2 bases, and 10 bases separated the two germline ends. The CDR3 extends over 15 amino acids. Per the germline V gene, CDR1 is MNHNY and CDR2 is SVGAGI (reference sequence). CDR3 bases: TGTGCCAGCAGTTACTCGTTTAGCTCACAAGAGACCCAGTACTTC. Translating it yields CASSYSFSSQETQYF.

This sequence joins TRBV20-1 and TRBJ1-2; no firm D call. The germline V gene encodes CDR1 DFQATT and CDR2 SNEGSKA (reference sequence). Trimming shortened V by 2 bases and J by 2 bases, and 6 bases separated the two germline ends. The length of the CDR3 is 12 residues. CDR3 protein: CSARSGNYGYTF. The CDR3 DNA reads TGCAGTGCTAGATCGGGGAACTATGGCTACACCTTC.

This clone turned up a few times. The rearrangement joins TRBV6-1 to TRBJ2-3, with a tentative D call TRBD2 (5 bases). There are 12 residues in the CDR3. V gave up 10 bases and J gave up 3 bases, with 11 bases separating them. Germline-derived CDR1 and CDR2 are MNHNS and SASEGT. In nucleotides, the CDR3 is TGTGCCACCAGGACTCTGACAGATACGCAGTATTTT. Its protein is CATRTLTDTQYF.

This clone is medium-sized by share. The CDR3 is CASSPMAGSGNTIYF. The CDR3 coding sequence is TGTGCCAGCAGCCCCATGGCGGGCTCTGGAAACACCATATATTTT. This sequence joins TRBV11-2 and TRBJ1-3; D is unclear. V was shortened by 5 bases and J by 0 bases, with 11 bases between the two germline ends. Germline V gene lookup returns CDR1 SGHAT and CDR2 FQNNGV. This CDR3 spans 15 amino acids.

The chain couples TRBV18 to TRBJ2-7, with 7 bases identical to TRBD2. V was pared by 6 bases and J by 6 bases, with 8 bases of the junction left unmatched. Germline assignment: CDR1 KGHSH and CDR2 LQKENI. The CDR3 sequence is 13 residues long. CDR3 DNA: TGTGCCAGCTCCCGCGAGACTAGCTTCGAGCAGTACTTC. Translated, it gives CASSRETSFEQYF.

This clone appeared a few times. The CDR3 bases are TGTGCCAGCAGTTACTCCACGAGGGGAGATACGCAGTATTTT. Protein product: CASSYSTRGDTQYF. The chain has TRBV6-2 or TRBV6-3 and TRBJ2-3, with D perhaps being TRBD1 or TRBD2 (5 bases each). V was clipped by 0 bases and J by 5 bases, with 9 bases between them. CDR3 size: 14 residues. Looked up from germline, CDR1 is MNHEY and CDR2 is SVGEGT.

The rearrangement links TRBV12-3 or TRBV12-4 to TRBJ2-7, with 10 nucleotides matching TRBD2. V shed 2 bases, J shed 5 bases, and the junction held 9 bases outside the gene matches. The CDR3 is made up of 16 amino acids. CDR3 sequence: CASSLFPSGSRNEQYF. CDR3 bases: TGTGCCAGCAGTTTATTTCCTAGCGGGAGTCGGAACGAGCAGTACTTC.

This clone occurred many times. The chain carries TRBV3-1 and TRBJ2-1; TRBD2 might be the D (5 bases). CDR3 length: 19 residues. CDR1 and CDR2 (germline): LGHDT, YNNKEL (reference sequence). V was shortened by 0 bases and J by 0 bases, with 18 bases between the two germline ends. DNA of the CDR3: TGTGCCAGCAGCCAAGATCGTAGTGGGAGTTCGAGCTCCTACAATGAGCAGTTCTTC. Translating gives CASSQDRSGSSSSYNEQFF.

In this sample, this clone turned up many times. This chain uses TRBV7-9 with TRBJ2-1, with D possibly TRBD1 on 6 matching bases. The V end lost 4 bases, the J end lost 4 bases, and 11 bases lay between the germline ends. Germline CDR1 reads SEHNR; CDR2 reads FQNEAQ (reference sequence). This CDR3 contains 14 residues. CDR3 amino acids: CASSSQDSYNEQFF. The CDR3, as DNA: TGTGCCAGCAGCTCTCAGGACAGTTACAATGAGCAGTTCTTC.

This clone appeared a few times. This chain uses TRBV7-9 with TRBJ2-7, with 12 bases matching TRBD2. CDR1 SEHNR and CDR2 FQNEAQ come from the germline V gene (reference sequence). Trimming removed 7 bases from V and 7 bases from J; junction bases left unmatched: 8. There are 14 residues in the CDR3. The CDR3 sequence is CASIPSGRAAEQYF. Here the CDR3 DNA reads TGTGCCAGCATCCCTAGCGGGAGGGCCGCTGAGCAGTACTTC.

There are many counts of this clone. This chain joins TRBV6-2 or TRBV6-3 and TRBJ2-4; 9 bases agree with TRBD2. This CDR3 comprises 14 residues. J was trimmed by 9 bases and V by 6 bases; bases with no gene match: 9. Germline V gives CDR1 MNHEY, CDR2 SVGEGT. CDR3 sequence: CASSLSSRGGIQYF. DNA for the CDR3: TGTGCCAGCAGCCTTTCATCGCGGGGGGGCATTCAGTACTTC.

V is TRBV11-2 and J is TRBJ2-7, with D possibly TRBD2 on 5 matching bases. The CDR3 contains 12 residues. Trimming removed 4 bases from V and 9 bases from J, with 13 bases in between. CDR1 is SGHAT and CDR2 is FQNNGV in the germline V gene. CDR3 sequence reads: CASSSEGFRQYF. As DNA, the CDR3 is TGTGCCAGCAGCTCCGAGGGCTTTAGGCAGTACTTC.

This clone came up a few times. CDR3 amino acids: CASSLEQGRGTYEQYF. The CDR3 DNA follows: TGTGCCAGCAGTTTGGAGCAGGGGAGGGGTACCTACGAGCAGTACTTC. The V call is TRBV28, the J call TRBJ2-7; a weak D match, TRBD2 (7 bases). The CDR3 is made up of 16 amino acids. Germline V gives CDR1 MDHEN, CDR2 SYDVKM. V lost 3 bases to trimming and J lost 2 bases, with 17 bases between them.

For this clone: A much more abundant neighbour one base away suggests this may be a read error. The V call is TRBV20-1, the J call TRBJ2-7; D is possibly TRBD2 (6 bases). This CDR3 has 12 residues. Looked up from germline, CDR1 is DFQATT and CDR2 is SNEGSKA (reference sequence). The V end lost 2 bases, the J end lost 6 bases, and 11 bases lay between the germline ends. CDR3 amino acids: CSARLANCEQYF. The CDR3 nucleotides read TGCAGTGCTAGACTAGCGAACTGCGAGCAGTACTTC.

This clone was counted between two and nine times. The chain employs TRBV12-3 or TRBV12-4 and TRBJ1-2; D is possibly TRBD1 (5 bases). This CDR3 contains 12 residues. The germline V and J ends were trimmed by 6 bases and 9 bases, with 14 bases remaining between them. CDR3 residues: CASRMDEGRYTF. CDR3 nucleotide sequence: TGTGCCAGCAGGATGGACGAGGGGCGCTACACCTTC.

This clone qualifies as medium-sized. The chain combines TRBV7-9 with TRBJ2-7; D unresolved. Germline-derived CDR1 and CDR2 are SEHNR and FQNEAQ (reference sequence). This CDR3 has 12 amino acids. V lost 4 bases, J lost 6 bases, and 10 bases lay in between. CDR3 coding DNA: TGTGCCAGCAGCTCGGCGTTGGCCGAGCAGTACTTC. Amino acids: CASSSALAEQYF. Drawing the rest from reference TRBV7-9 and TRBJ2-7, the complete variable domain is DTGVSQNPRHKITKRGQNVTFRCDPISEHNRLYWYRQTLGQGPEFLTYFQNEAQLEKSRLLSDRFSAERPKGSFSTLEIQRTEQGDSAMYLCASSSALAEQYFGPGTRLTVT.